A single sample is the source of the 24 T cell receptor beta chains below, sequenced in a study of control samples from healthy donors and cancer patients. Sequencing was performed with immunoSEQ multiplex PCR; in TCRdb, only in-frame clones are kept and a portion is missing. The repertoire holds around 18,000 clones, with just over 85% as singletons. The sample taken for sequencing was PBMCs. All receptors come from a woman in her 70s with colorectal cancer.

The V and J genes are TRBV6-5 and TRBJ1-2; no clear D. CDR1 is MNHEY and CDR2 is SVGAGI in the germline V gene. CDR3 length: 12 amino acids. V was trimmed by 6 bases and J by 5 bases, leaving 10 bases between them. The CDR3 bases are TGTGCCAGCAGCGGACTCCCGTATGGCTACACCTTC. This codes for CASSGLPYGYTF.

In the case of this clone: The same CDR3 arises from other DNA sequences in this sample as well. This rearrangement joins TRBV5-6 to TRBJ2-7; 7 bases are a match to TRBD1. The V segment lost 0 bases and the J segment 0 bases; nucleotides outside the gene matches: 9. The CDR3 length is 17 residues. The germline V gene has CDR1 SGHDT and CDR2 YYEEEE. DNA for the CDR3: TGTGCCAGCAGCTTGGGAGCTTTAGGGACAGTCTCCTACGAGCAGTACTTC. As protein: CASSLGALGTVSYEQYF.

This chain joins TRBV27 and TRBJ2-1; 10 bases map to TRBD2. Trimming took 5 bases from V and 7 from J; bases not matched to a gene: 11. There are 16 residues in the CDR3. The germline V gene has CDR1 MNHEY and CDR2 SMNVEV (reference sequence). The CDR3 region has the DNA TGTGCCAGCAGTCCCCTAGGACTAGCGGCGGTAAATGAGCAGTTCTTC. It is translated as CASSPLGLAAVNEQFF.

This chain connects TRBV4-1 to TRBJ2-7; possibly TRBD1 for D (5 bases). The CDR3 totals 15 residues. Germline V CDR1 and CDR2: MGHRA, YSYEKL. V was shortened by 0 bases and J by 3 bases, with 12 bases between the two germline ends. CDR3 bases: TGCGCCAGCAGCCAAGAAATCAGAGACAGCTACGAGCAGTACTTC. Protein product: CASSQEIRDSYEQYF.

The V and J genes are TRBV29-1 and TRBJ2-1, with TRBD2 matching over 7 bases. Germline V gene lookup returns CDR1 SQVTM and CDR2 ANQGSEA. CDR3 size: 12 residues. V lost 3 bases, J lost 8 bases, and 4 bases stayed unmatched. CDR3 sequence (DNA): TGCAGCGTTGACGGGACTACCCATGAGCAGTTCTTC. This sequence encodes CSVDGTTHEQFF.

The genes are TRBV14 and TRBJ1-5; D unclear. There are 13 residues in the CDR3. The V end was cut by 0 bases, the J end by 6 bases, with 6 bases between. The germline V gene has CDR1 SGHDN and CDR2 FVKESK. The CDR3 DNA reads as TGTGCCAGCAGCCAAGATCAAGGTCAGCCCCAGCATTTT. Its protein is CASSQDQGQPQHF.

The V call is TRBV4-3, the J call TRBJ2-3; 7 bases fit TRBD1. The germline gives CDR1 LGHNA, CDR2 YSLEER. The J segment lost 3 bases and the V segment lost 1 base, leaving 10 bases of the junction unmatched. This CDR3 has 17 residues. The CDR3 sequence is CASSQALRGGRTDTQYF. For the CDR3, the DNA is TGCGCCAGCAGCCAAGCTCTCCGAGGGGGCAGAACAGATACGCAGTATTTT.

J is TRBJ1-5 and V is TRBV27; 7 bases agree with TRBD1. The germline V gene encodes CDR1 MNHEY and CDR2 SMNVEV (reference sequence). The trim removed 5 bases at V and 5 bases at J, leaving 6 bases unmatched. The CDR3 contains 14 residues. CDR3 DNA: TGTGCCAGCAGTCCGTACAGGGGTGATCAGCCCCAGCATTTT. Protein product: CASSPYRGDQPQHF.

The chain uses TRBV5-1 and TRBJ1-2, with 7 bases fitting TRBD1. The V gene end was trimmed by 6 bases and the J gene end by 7 bases; junction bases not matched to a gene: 6. The CDR3 contains 12 residues. CDR1 and CDR2 from the germline V gene are SGHRS and YFSETQ. The CDR3 sequence: CASNEGASGYTF. The CDR3 DNA reads TGCGCCAGCAATGAGGGGGCCAGTGGCTACACCTTC.

This chain links TRBV4-2 with TRBJ2-1, with 7 bases aligning to TRBD1. Unmatched junction bases numbered 6, after V lost 4 bases and J lost 3 bases. The CDR3 extends over 15 amino acids. Germline V CDR1 and CDR2: LGHNA, YNFKEQ. The CDR3 region has the DNA TGTGCCAGCAGCCCCGGGCAGGGGGACTACAATGAGCAGTTCTTC. Encoded protein: CASSPGQGDYNEQFF.

This chain joins TRBV2 and TRBJ1-1; D unresolved. Per the germline V gene, CDR1 is SNHLY and CDR2 is FYNNEI. There are 13 residues in the CDR3. V lost 1 base to trimming and J lost 7 bases, with 10 bases between them. CDR3 residues: CASSEGGFDEAFF. CDR3 nucleotides: TGTGCCAGCAGTGAAGGAGGTTTCGATGAAGCTTTCTTT.

By share of the sample, this clone is medium-sized. The CDR3 DNA reads as TGTGCCAGCAGCCCAGAGAATGTTCCCGATGGCTACACCTTC. Encoded protein: CASSPENVPDGYTF. The J gene is TRBJ1-2, the V gene TRBV12-1. TRBV12-1 is a recognized pseudogene. The CDR3 is made up of 14 amino acids.

The chain links TRBV7-2 to TRBJ1-4; D possibly corresponds to TRBD1 (6 bases). Trimming took 5 bases from V and 8 from J, leaving 18 bases between them. CDR3 size: 15 residues. In germline, CDR1 is SGHTA, CDR2 FQGNSA. The CDR3 protein is CASSPWAGAGEKLFF. The DNA for the CDR3 is TGTGCCAGCAGCCCTTGGGCAGGGGCAGGGGAAAAACTGTTTTTT.

This rearrangement joins TRBV3-1 (or the pseudogene TRBV3-2) to TRBJ1-2; tentative D call: TRBD1 (5 bases). The CDR3 totals 13 residues. Per germline, CDR1 LGHDT and CDR2 YNNKEL (reference sequence). Trimming took off 3 bases at V and 2 bases at J, with 7 bases between the two ends. The CDR3 nucleotides are TGTGCCAGCAGCCAGGGGCGGAACTATGGCTACACCTTC. Translation gives CASSQGRNYGYTF.

The rearrangement joins TRBV9 to TRBJ1-2; a possible D gene is TRBD1 (6 bases). Trimming stripped 3 bases from V and 5 bases from J, with 23 bases between. This CDR3 is 17 amino acids long. Germline CDR1 SGDLS, CDR2 YYNGEE. This CDR3 reads CASSASMNRVSGYGYTF. DNA for the CDR3: TGTGCCAGCAGCGCCTCAATGAACAGGGTATCGGGTTATGGCTACACCTTC.

The rearrangement joins TRBV7-9 to TRBJ2-7, with D perhaps matching TRBD2 (6 bases). Per the germline V gene, CDR1 is SEHNR and CDR2 is FQNEAQ (reference sequence). This CDR3 spans 15 amino acids. Trimming pared 3 bases from V and 7 bases from J, leaving 19 bases between. As DNA, the CDR3 is TGTGCCAGCAGCTTGGCGGGAAGGGGCCCTGAGGAGCAGTACTTC. Residues: CASSLAGRGPEEQYF. The full variable domain, rest sourced from reference TRBV7-9 and TRBJ2-7, is DTGVSQNPRHKITKRGQNVTFRCDPISEHNRLYWYRQTLGQGPEFLTYFQNEAQLEKSRLLSDRFSAERPKGSFSTLEIQRTEQGDSAMYLCASSLAGRGPEEQYFGPGTRLTVT.

This chain links TRBV10-3 with TRBJ2-1, with 11 bases lining up with TRBD2. V lost 10 bases to trimming and J lost 6 bases; unmatched junction nucleotides: 5. Germline V gene lookup returns CDR1 ENHRY and CDR2 SYGVKD. The CDR3 is made up of 13 amino acids. The CDR3 nucleotides are TGTGCCACCGTAGCGGGGGGGCGCAATGAGCAGTTCTTC. Its protein product is CATVAGGRNEQFF.

V gene TRBV20-1 combines with J gene TRBJ2-3; D remains ambiguous. Germline loops: CDR1 DFQATT, CDR2 SNEGSKA (reference sequence). Between the trimmed V and J ends, which lost 2 bases and 6 bases, there was a span of 6 bases. The CDR3 covers 11 residues. CDR3 loop: CSARLRDTQYF. In nucleotides, the CDR3 is TGCAGTGCTAGACTAAGGGATACGCAGTATTTT.

In this sample, this clone turned up once. J is TRBJ2-7 and V is TRBV2; D is ambiguous. V was pared by 4 bases and J by 4 bases, with 5 bases between. This CDR3 spans 11 amino acids. Germline CDR1 is SNHLY and CDR2 is FYNNEI. The CDR3 here is CASSAGYEQYF. CDR3 nucleotides: TGTGCCAGCAGTGCCGGTTACGAGCAGTACTTC.

The V and J genes are TRBV6-1 and TRBJ2-2; the match to TRBD2 covers 7 bases. The germline V gene encodes CDR1 MNHNS and CDR2 SASEGT. CDR3 size: 16 residues. Unmatched junction bases numbered 10, after V lost 2 bases and J lost 7 bases. The CDR3 DNA follows: TGTGCCAGCAGTGAAAGCGGTAGCGGGTTTATCGGGGAGCTGTTTTTT. Its translation: CASSESGSGFIGELFF.

The chain recombines TRBV3-1 (or the pseudogene TRBV3-2) with TRBJ1-2; D may be TRBD1 (5 bases). The germline V gene encodes CDR1 LGHDT and CDR2 YNNKEL (reference sequence). The germline V and J ends were trimmed by 0 bases and 4 bases, with 12 bases remaining between them. This CDR3 spans 15 amino acids. Here the CDR3 DNA reads TGTGCCAGCAGCCAAGATAAGAACAGGCTCTATGGCTACACCTTC. It translates to CASSQDKNRLYGYTF.

The V gene is TRBV7-3, the J gene TRBJ1-1; no clear D gene. Trimming took off 2 bases at V and 1 base at J, with 5 bases between the two ends. The CDR3 loop spans 13 amino acids. Looked up from germline, CDR1 is SGHTA and CDR2 is FQGTGA. In DNA, the CDR3 is TGTGCCAGCAGCTTATCGAAGAACACTGAAGCTTTCTTT. This codes for CASSLSKNTEAFF.

This rearrangement joins TRBV18 to TRBJ2-7, with 8 bases lining up with TRBD1. V trimming: 4 bases; J trimming: 1 base; junction bases outside the gene matches: 6. The CDR3 is 15 residues long. The germline V gene encodes CDR1 KGHSH and CDR2 LQKENI. CDR3 in amino acids: CASSLGQGLSYEQYF. CDR3 DNA sequence: TGTGCCAGCTCACTTGGACAGGGATTATCCTACGAGCAGTACTTC.

V and J are TRBV9 and TRBJ2-2; D is undetermined. The germline V gene has CDR1 SGDLS and CDR2 YYNGEE. This CDR3 contains 12 residues. V was trimmed by 2 bases and J by 6 bases, leaving 5 bases between them. CDR3 nucleotides: TGTGCCAGCAGCGTTTTCCCCGGGGAGCTGTTTTTT. Amino acids: CASSVFPGELFF.